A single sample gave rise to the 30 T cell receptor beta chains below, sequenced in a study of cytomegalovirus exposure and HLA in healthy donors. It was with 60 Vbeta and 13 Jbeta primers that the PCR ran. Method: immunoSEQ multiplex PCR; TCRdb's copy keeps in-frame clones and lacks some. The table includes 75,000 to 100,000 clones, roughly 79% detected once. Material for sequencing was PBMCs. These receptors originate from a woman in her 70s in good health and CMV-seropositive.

DNA of the CDR3: TGCGCCAGCAGCCAAGGGGCAGGGAAGTTCAGCACTGAAGCTTTCTTT. It specifies CASSQGAGKFSTEAFF. V is TRBV4-1 and J is TRBJ1-1; possibly TRBD1 for D (5 bases). With 1 base removed from V and 4 bases from J, the gap between germline ends came to 16 bases. Germline CDR1 and CDR2: MGHRA and YSYEKL. The CDR3 totals 16 residues.

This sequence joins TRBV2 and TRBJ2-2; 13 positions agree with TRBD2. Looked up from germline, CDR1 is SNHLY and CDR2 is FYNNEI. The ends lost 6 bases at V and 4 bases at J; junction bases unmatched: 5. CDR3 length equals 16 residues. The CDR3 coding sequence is TGTGCCAGCAGCGAAAGGACTAGCGGGGGCACCGGGGAGCTGTTTTTT. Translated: CASSERTSGGTGELFF.

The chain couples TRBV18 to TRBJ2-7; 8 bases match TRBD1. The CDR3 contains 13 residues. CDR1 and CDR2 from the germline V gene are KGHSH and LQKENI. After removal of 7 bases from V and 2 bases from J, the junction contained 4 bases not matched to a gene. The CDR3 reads CASFRTGTYEQYF. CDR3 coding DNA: TGTGCCAGCTTCCGGACAGGGACCTACGAGCAGTACTTC. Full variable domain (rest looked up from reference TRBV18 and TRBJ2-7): NAGVMQNPRHLVRRRGQEARLRCSPMKGHSHVYWYRQLPEEGLKFMVYLQKENIIDESGMPKERFSAEFPKEGPSILRIQQVVRGDSAAYFCASFRTGTYEQYFGPGTRLTVT.

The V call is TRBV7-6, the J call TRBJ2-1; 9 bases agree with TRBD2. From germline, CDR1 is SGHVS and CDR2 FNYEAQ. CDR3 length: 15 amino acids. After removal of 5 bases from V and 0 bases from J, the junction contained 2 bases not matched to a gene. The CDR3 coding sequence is TGTGCCAGCAGCCTACTAGCGGGCTCCTACAATGAGCAGTTCTTC. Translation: CASSLLAGSYNEQFF.

CDR3 residues: CASSWGQQVTGELFF. CDR3 coding DNA: TGCGCCAGCAGCTGGGGACAGCAAGTCACCGGGGAGCTGTTTTTT. The chain links TRBV5-1 to TRBJ2-2, with 7 bases aligning to TRBD1. Germline assignment: CDR1 SGHRS and CDR2 YFSETQ. The CDR3 is 15 residues long. V gave up 3 bases and J gave up 4 bases; unmatched junction bases: 6.

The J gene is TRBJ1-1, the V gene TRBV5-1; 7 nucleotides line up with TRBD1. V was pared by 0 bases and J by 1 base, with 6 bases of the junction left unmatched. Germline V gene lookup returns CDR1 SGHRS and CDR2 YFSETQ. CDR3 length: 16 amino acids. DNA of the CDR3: TGCGCCAGCAGCTTGGGCAGGGGGATAGGGAACACTGAAGCTTTCTTT. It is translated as CASSLGRGIGNTEAFF.

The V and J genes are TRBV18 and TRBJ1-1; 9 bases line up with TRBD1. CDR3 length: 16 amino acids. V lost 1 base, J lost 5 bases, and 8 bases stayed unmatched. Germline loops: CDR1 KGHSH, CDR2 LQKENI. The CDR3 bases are TGTGCCAGCTCACCACACCGCCTGGACAGGGGAACTGAAGCTTTCTTT. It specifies CASSPHRLDRGTEAFF.

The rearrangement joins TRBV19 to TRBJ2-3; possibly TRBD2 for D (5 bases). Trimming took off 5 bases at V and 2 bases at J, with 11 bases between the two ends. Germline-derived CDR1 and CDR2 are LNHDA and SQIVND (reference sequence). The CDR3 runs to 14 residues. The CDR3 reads CASSLGVITDTQYF. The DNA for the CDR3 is TGTGCCAGTAGTCTCGGGGTCATCACAGATACGCAGTATTTT.

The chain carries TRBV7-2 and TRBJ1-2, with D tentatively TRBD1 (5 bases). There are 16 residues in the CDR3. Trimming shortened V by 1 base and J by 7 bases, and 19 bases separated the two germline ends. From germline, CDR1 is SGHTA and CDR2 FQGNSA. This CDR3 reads CASSLGLHRQSTGYTF. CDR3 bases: TGTGCCAGCAGCTTAGGCCTACACAGGCAATCGACTGGCTACACCTTC.

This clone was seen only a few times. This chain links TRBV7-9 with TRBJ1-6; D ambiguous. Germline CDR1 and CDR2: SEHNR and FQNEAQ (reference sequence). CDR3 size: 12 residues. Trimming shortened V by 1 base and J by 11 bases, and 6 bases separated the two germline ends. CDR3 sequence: CASSLERAPLHF. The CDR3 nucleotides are TGTGCCAGCAGCTTAGAGCGTGCACCCCTCCACTTT.

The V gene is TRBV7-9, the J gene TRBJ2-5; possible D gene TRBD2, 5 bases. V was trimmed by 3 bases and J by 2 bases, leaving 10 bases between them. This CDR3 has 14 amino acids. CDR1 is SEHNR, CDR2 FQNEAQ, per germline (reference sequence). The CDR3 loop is CASSLLAAQETQYF. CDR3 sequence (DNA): TGTGCCAGCAGCTTGCTAGCAGCACAAGAGACCCAGTACTTC.

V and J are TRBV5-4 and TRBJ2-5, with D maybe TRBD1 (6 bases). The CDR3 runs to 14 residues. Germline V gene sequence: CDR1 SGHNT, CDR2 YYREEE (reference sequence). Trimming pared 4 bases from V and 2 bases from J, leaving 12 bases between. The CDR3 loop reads CASSRDRRQETQYF. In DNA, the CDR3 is TGTGCCAGCAGCCGAGACAGGCGACAAGAGACCCAGTACTTC.

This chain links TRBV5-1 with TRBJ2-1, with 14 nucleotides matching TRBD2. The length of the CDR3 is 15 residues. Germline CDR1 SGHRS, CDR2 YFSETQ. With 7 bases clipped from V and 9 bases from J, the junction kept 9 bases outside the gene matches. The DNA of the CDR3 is TGCGCCAGCCACCTTGGGACTAGCGGGGGTGGTGAGCAGTTCTTC. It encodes CASHLGTSGGGEQFF. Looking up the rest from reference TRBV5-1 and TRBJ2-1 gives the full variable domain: KAGVTQTPRYLIKTRGQQVTLSCSPISGHRSVSWYQQTPGQGLQFLFEYFSETQRNKGNFPGRFSGRQFSNSRSEMNVSTLELGDSALYLCASHLGTSGGGEQFFGPGTRLTVL.

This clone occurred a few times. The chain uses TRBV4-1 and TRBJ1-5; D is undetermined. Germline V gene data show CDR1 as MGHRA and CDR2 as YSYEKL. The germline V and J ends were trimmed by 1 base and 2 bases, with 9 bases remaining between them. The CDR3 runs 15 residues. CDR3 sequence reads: CASSQASGGNQPQHF. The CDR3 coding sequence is TGCGCCAGCAGCCAAGCTTCCGGAGGCAATCAGCCCCAGCATTTT.

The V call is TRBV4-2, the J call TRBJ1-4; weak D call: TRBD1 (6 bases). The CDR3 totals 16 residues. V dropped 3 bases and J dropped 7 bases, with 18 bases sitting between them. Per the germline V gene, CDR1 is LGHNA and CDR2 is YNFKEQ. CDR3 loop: CASSHGRGAASEKLFF. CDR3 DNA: TGTGCCAGCAGCCATGGGCGGGGGGCGGCTAGTGAAAAACTGTTTTTT.

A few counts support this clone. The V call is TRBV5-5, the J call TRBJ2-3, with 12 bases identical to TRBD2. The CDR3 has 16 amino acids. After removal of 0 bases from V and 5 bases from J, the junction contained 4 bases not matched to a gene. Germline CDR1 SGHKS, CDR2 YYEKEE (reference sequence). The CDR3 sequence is CASSLGLAGAGDTQYF. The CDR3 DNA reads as TGTGCCAGCAGCTTGGGACTAGCGGGGGCGGGAGATACGCAGTATTTT. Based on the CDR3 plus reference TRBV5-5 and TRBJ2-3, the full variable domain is DAGVTQSPTHLIKTRGQQVTLRCSPISGHKSVSWYQQVLGQGPQFIFQYYEKEERGRGNFPDRFSARQFPNYSSELNVNALLLGDSALYLCASSLGLAGAGDTQYFGPGTRLTVL.

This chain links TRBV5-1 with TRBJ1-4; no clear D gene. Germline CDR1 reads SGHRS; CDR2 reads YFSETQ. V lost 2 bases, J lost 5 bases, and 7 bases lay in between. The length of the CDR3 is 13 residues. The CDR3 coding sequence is TGCGCCAGCAGCTTTCGAGAAAATGAAAAACTGTTTTTT. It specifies CASSFRENEKLFF.

CDR3 bases: TGTGCCAGCAGCCCCCCGGGACTAGGGGGTAATGAGCAGTTCTTC. Its translation: CASSPPGLGGNEQFF. The chain couples TRBV7-3 to TRBJ2-1; 8 nucleotides agree with TRBD2. V dropped 5 bases and J dropped 7; count of bases not matched to a gene: 10. The CDR3 contains 15 residues. The germline V gene has CDR1 SGHTA and CDR2 FQGTGA.

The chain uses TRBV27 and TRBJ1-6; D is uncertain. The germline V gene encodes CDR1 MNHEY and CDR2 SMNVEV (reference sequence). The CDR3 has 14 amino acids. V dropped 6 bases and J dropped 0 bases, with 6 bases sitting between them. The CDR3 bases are TGTGCCAGCAGAGAGAGCTCCTATAATTCACCCCTCCACTTT. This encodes CASRESSYNSPLHF.

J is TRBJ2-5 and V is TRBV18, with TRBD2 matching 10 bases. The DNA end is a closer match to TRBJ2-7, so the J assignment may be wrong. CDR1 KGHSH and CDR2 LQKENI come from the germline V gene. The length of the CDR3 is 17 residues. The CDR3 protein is CASSPLSLAGDSYEQYF. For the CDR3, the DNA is TGTGCCAGCTCACCACTCTCGCTAGCGGGGGATTCCTACGAGCAGTACTTC.

Here the CDR3 DNA reads TGTGCCATCAGCCGGGACACGGGTTTGAACACTGAAGCTTTCTTT. It codes for CAISRDTGLNTEAFF. The rearrangement links TRBV10-3 to TRBJ1-1; a possible D gene is TRBD1 (6 bases). V was clipped by 6 bases and J by 0 bases, with 14 bases between them. This CDR3 is 15 amino acids long. The germline CDR1 and CDR2 sequences are ENHRY and SYGVKD.

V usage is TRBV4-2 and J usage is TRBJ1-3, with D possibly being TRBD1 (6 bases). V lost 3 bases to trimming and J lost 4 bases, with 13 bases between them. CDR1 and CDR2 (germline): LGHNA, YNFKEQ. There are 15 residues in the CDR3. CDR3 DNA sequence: TGTGCCAGCAGCCAGGAAGGGGGAAGGGGAAACACCATATATTTT. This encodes CASSQEGGRGNTIYF.

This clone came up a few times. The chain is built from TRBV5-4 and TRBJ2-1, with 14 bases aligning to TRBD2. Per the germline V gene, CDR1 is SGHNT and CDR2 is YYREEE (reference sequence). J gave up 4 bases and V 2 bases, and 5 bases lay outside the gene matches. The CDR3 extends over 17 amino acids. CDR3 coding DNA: TGTGCCAGCAGCTTCAAGACTAGCGGGAGGGAATACAATGAGCAGTTCTTC. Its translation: CASSFKTSGREYNEQFF.

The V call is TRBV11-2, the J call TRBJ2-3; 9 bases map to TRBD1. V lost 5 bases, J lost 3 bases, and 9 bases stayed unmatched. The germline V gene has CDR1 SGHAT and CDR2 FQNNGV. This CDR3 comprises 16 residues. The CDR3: CASSRSGGQGTDTQYF. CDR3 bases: TGTGCCAGCAGCCGATCTGGGGGACAGGGAACAGATACGCAGTATTTT.

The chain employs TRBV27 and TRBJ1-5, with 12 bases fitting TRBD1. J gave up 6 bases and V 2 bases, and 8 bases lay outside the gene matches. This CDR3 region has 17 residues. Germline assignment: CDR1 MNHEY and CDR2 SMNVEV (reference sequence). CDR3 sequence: CASSLRGGQGAGQPQHF. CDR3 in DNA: TGTGCCAGCAGTTTAAGAGGGGGACAGGGGGCTGGTCAGCCCCAGCATTTT.

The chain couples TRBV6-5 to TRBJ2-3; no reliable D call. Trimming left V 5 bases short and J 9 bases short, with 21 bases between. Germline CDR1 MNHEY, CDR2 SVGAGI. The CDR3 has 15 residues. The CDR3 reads CASSAKTPRGVTQYF. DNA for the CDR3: TGTGCCAGCAGTGCTAAAACCCCTCGCGGAGTAACGCAGTATTTT.

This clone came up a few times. CDR3: CASRRDSGGYTF. The CDR3 DNA sequence: TGTGCCAGCAGAAGGGACAGTGGGGGCTACACCTTC. The chain combines TRBV6-5 with TRBJ1-2; 7 nucleotides line up with TRBD1. After removal of 6 bases from V and 8 bases from J, the junction contained 6 bases not matched to a gene. This CDR3 is 12 amino acids long. Germline V gene sequence: CDR1 MNHEY, CDR2 SVGAGI.

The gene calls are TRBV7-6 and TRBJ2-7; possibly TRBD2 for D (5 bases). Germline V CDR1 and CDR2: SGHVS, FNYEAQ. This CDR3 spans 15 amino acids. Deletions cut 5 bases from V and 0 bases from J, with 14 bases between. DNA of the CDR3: TGTGCCAGCAGCCCGCTCCCCGGGGTCTCCTACGAGCAGTACTTC. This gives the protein CASSPLPGVSYEQYF.

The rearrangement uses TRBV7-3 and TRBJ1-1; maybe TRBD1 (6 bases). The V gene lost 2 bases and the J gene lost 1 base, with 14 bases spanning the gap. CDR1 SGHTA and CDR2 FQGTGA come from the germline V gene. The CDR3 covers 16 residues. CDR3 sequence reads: CASSLGGGIGNTEAFF. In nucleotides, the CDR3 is TGTGCCAGCAGCTTAGGGGGCGGCATCGGGAACACTGAAGCTTTCTTT.

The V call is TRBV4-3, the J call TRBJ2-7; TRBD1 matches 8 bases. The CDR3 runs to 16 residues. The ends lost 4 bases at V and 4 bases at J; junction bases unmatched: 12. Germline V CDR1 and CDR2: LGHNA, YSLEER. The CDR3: CASSRTRGPPWYEQYF. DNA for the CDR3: TGCGCCAGCAGCCGAACCAGGGGGCCTCCTTGGTACGAGCAGTACTTC.